This entry describes one T cell receptor (beta chain). No cognate antigen has been identified for it. Given a much more abundant clone one base away, this may be a read error. Library construction relied on 5' RACE. The instrument given in TCRdb is NextSeq 500. Unique molecular identifiers were attached to individual cDNA molecules in the TCR library protocol so that sequencing error and PCR bias could be corrected. Both TCR alpha and beta chains were sequenced, and tight co-correlation was observed between alpha and beta sequence abundances in each sample. The study's own analysis went as follows. V gene, J gene and CDR3 annotation of TCR sequences was performed with Decombinator V4. Expanded TCRs were defined as changing significantly between any two time points under a Poisson model with p below 0.0001. TCR abundances were normalised to the total number of TCRs sequenced in each sample and reported as counts per million. A search of VDJdb, accessed on 1 November 2021, was run for TCRs annotated to CMV, EBV and SARS-CoV-2, with TCRs annotated for multiple antigens excluded. TCRdb took the public reads, trimmed them with fastp at Q25, ran MiXCR for clone calling and kept in-frame beta chains. Each CDR3 protein appears once, grouped with its most common genes and DNA. Here the V and J calls rest on TCRdb's processing, not on the authors' analysis. This sample is represented by 54,000 or so distinct CDR3 sequences; over 5% of them were singletons. The ten largest account for about 6.8% of the sample.

The sample is drawn from a study of early T cells in non-severe SARS-CoV-2 infection (dated by TCRdb to the early 2020s). For the study in its entirety: Because TCR sequencing was done on bulk RNA from unsorted whole blood, the alpha and beta chains could not be paired. General conclusions and limits of the study: VDJdb matching was skewed toward anti-spike CD8 responses and likely underestimated virus-specific expansions by missing private and CD4 specificities.

The study was a case-control design nested within a healthcare worker cohort in London, UK, with weekly nasopharyngeal swab PCR tests and blood sampling. Between 23 and 31 March 2020, the week of the UK lockdown, healthcare workers were enrolled and then followed up weekly for as long as 16 weeks. Source material: whole blood. The sequence came from an adult who was a healthcare worker with PCR-confirmed SARS-CoV-2 infection or an uninfected control (not recorded which).

The CDR3 protein is CASSPNPGQYSNQPQRF. The DNA is as follows: TGCGCCAGCAGCCCGAACCCGGGACAGTATAGCAATCAGCCCCAGCGTTTT. The chain employs TRBV5-1 and TRBJ1-5; 7 central nucleotides agree with TRBD1. The cysteine opens and the phenylalanine closes a CDR3 of 17 amino acids. The kept DNA is CDR3 alone, 51 bases in frame from the first base. CDR1 SGHRS and CDR2 YFSETQ are derived from the germline V gene.